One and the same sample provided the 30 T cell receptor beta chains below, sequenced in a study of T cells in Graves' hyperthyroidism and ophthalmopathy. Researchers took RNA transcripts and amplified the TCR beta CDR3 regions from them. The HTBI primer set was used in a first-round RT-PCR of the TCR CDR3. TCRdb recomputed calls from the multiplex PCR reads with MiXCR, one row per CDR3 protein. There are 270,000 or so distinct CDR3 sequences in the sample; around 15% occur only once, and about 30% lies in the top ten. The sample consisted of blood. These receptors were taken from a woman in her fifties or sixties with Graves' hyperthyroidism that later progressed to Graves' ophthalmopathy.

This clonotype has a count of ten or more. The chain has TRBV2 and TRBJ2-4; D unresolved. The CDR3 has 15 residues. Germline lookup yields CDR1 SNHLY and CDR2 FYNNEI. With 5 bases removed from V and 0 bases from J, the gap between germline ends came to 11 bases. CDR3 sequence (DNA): TGTGCCAGCAGTTCGGTATATCTAGCCAAAAACATTCAGTACTTC. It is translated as CASSSVYLAKNIQYF.

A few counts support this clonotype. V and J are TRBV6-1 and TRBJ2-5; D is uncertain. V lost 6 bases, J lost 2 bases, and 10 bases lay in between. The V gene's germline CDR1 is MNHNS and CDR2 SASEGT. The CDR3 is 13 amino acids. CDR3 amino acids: CASSLYLQETQYF. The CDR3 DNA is TGTGCCAGCAGCCTATACTTACAAGAGACCCAGTACTTC.

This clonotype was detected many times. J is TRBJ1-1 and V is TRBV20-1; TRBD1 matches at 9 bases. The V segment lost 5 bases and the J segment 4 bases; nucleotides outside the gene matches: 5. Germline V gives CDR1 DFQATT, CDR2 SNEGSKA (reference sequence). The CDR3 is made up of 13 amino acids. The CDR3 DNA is TGCAGTGCTTTCGGACAGGGGAGCACTGAAGCTTTCTTT. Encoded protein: CSAFGQGSTEAFF.

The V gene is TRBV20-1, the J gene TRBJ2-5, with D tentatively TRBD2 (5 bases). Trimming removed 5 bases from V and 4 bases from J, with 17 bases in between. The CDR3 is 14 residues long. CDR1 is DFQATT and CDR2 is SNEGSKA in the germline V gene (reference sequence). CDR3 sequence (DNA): TGCAGTGCTGGACGGGGTCCCGCGGGAGAGACCCAGTACTTC. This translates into CSAGRGPAGETQYF.

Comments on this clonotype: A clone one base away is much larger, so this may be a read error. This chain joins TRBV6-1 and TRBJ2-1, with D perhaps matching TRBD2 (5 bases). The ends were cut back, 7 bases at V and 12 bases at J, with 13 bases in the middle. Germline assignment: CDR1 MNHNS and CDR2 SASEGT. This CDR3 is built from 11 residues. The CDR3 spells CASTPRDGQFF. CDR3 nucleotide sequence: TGTGCCAGCACCCCGAGGGATGGGCAGTTCTTC.

CDR3 in DNA: TGCGCCGGCACCCTTGGGGGACTAGCGGAGGCAGATACGCAGTATTTT. Encoded protein: CAGTLGGLAEADTQYF. The chain uses TRBV5-1 and TRBJ2-3, with 11 nucleotides matching TRBD2. V lost 10 bases and J lost 4; bases outside the gene matches: 14. This CDR3 comprises 16 residues. CDR1 is SGHRS and CDR2 is YFSETQ in the germline V gene.

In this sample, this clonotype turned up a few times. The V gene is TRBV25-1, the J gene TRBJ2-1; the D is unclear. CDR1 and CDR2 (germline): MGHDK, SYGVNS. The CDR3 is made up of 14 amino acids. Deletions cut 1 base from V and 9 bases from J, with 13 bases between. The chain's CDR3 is CASSELQVRGEQFF. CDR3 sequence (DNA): TGTGCCAGCAGTGAATTGCAGGTTCGAGGTGAGCAGTTCTTC.

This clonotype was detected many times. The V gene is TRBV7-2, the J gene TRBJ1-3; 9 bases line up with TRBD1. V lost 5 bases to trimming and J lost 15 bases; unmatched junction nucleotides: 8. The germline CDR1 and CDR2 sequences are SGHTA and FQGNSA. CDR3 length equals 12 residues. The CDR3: CASSQYRGLEYF. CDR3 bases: TGTGCCAGCAGCCAGTACAGGGGGCTGGAATATTTT.

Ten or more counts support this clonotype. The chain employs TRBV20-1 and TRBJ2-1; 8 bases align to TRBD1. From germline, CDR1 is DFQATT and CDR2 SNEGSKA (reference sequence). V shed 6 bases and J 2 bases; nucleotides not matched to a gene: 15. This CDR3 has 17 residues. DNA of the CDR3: TGCAGTGCGACAGATGGGACAGACAGGGGAGCCTACAATGAGCAGTTCTTC. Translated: CSATDGTDRGAYNEQFF.

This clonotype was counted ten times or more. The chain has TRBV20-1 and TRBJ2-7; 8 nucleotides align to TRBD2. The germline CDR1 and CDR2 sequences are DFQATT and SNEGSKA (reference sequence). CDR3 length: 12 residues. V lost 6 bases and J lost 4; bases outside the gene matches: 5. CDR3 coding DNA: TGCAGTGCCCCCCGGGGGGGTTACGAGCAGTACTTC. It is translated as CSAPRGGYEQYF.

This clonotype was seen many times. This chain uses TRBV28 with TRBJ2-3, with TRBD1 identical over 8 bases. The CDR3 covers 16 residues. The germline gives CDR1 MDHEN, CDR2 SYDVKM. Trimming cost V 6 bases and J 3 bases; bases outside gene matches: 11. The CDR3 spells CASRTWTGQRTDTQYF. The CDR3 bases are TGTGCCAGCAGGACCTGGACAGGGCAAAGGACAGATACGCAGTATTTT.

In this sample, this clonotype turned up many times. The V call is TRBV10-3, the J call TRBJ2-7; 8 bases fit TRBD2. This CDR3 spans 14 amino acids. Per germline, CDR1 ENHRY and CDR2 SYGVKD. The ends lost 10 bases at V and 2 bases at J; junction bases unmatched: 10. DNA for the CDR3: TGTGCCAGGTCCCCAAGCGGGAGTCCCTACGAGCAGTACTTC. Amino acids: CARSPSGSPYEQYF.

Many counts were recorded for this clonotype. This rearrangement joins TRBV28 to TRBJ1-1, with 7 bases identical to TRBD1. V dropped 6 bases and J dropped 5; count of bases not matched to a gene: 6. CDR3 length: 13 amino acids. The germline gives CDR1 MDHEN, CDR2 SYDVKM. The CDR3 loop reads CASSRGRVTEAFF. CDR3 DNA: TGTGCCAGCAGCAGGGGGAGAGTGACTGAAGCTTTCTTT. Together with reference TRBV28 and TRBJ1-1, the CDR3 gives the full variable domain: DVKVTQSSRYLVKRTGEKVFLECVQDMDHENMFWYRQDPGLGLRLIYFSYDVKMKEKGDIPEGYSVSREKKERFSLILESASTNQTSMYLCASSRGRVTEAFFGQGTRLTVV.

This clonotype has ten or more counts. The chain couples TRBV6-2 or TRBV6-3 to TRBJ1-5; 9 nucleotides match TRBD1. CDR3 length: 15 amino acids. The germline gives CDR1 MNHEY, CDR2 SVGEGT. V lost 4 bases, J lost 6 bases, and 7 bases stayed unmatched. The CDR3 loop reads CASSSLTGGSQPQHF. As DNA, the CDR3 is TGTGCCAGCAGTTCCCTGACAGGGGGAAGTCAGCCCCAGCATTTT.

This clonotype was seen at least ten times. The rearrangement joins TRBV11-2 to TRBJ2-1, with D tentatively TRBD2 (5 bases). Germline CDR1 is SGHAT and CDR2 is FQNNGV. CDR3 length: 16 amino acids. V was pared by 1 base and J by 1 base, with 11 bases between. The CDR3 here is CASSLVRGPSYNEQFF. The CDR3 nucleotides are TGTGCCAGCAGCTTAGTTCGAGGGCCGTCCTACAATGAGCAGTTCTTC.

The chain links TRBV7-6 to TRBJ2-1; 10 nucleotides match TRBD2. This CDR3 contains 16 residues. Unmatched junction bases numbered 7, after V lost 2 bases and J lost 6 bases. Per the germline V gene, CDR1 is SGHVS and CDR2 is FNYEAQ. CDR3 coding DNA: TGTGCCAGCAGCTTACCTTCTAGCGGGAGTATCAATGAGCAGTTCTTC. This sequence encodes CASSLPSSGSINEQFF.

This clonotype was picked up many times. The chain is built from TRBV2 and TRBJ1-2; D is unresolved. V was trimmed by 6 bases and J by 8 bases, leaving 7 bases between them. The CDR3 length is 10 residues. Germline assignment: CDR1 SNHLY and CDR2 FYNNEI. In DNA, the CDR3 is TGTGCCAGCAGGGAGGAGGGCTACACCTTC. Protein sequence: CASREEGYTF.

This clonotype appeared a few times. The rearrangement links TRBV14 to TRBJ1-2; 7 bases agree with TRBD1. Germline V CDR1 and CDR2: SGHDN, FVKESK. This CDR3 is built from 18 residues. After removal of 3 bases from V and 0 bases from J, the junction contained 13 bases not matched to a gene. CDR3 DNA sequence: TGTGCCAGCAGCCAGGATCCGGGACAGCCTCTCGCTAACTATGGCTACACCTTC. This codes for CASSQDPGQPLANYGYTF.

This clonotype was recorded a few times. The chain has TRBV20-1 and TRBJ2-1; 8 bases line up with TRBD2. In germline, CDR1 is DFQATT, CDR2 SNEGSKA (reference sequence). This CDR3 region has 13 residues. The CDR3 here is CGFGLASYNEQFF. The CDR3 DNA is TGCGGGTTCGGACTAGCTTCTTACAATGAGCAGTTCTTC.

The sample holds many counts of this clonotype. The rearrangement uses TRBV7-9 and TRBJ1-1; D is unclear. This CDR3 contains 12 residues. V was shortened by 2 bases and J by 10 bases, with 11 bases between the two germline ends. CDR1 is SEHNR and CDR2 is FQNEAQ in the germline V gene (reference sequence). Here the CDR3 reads CASSLLGDGAFF. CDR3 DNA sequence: TGTGCCAGCAGCTTACTGGGCGACGGAGCTTTCTTT.

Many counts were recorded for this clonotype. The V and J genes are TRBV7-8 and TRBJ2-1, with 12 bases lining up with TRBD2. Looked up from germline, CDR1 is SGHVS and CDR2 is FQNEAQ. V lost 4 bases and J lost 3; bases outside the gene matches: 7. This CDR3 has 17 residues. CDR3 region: CASSSPSLAGGYNEQFF. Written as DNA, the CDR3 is TGTGCCAGCAGCTCCCCATCACTAGCGGGAGGCTACAATGAGCAGTTCTTC.

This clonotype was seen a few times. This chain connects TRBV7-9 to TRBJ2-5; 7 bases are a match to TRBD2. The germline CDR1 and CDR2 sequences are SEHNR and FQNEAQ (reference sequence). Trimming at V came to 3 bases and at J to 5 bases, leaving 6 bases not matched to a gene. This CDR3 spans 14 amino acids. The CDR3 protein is CASSLTSTRETQYF. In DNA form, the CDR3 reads TGTGCCAGCAGCTTGACTAGCACTAGGGAGACCCAGTACTTC. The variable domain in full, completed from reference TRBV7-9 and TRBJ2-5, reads DTGVSQNPRHKITKRGQNVTFRCDPISEHNRLYWYRQTLGQGPEFLTYFQNEAQLEKSRLLSDRFSAERPKGSFSTLEIQRTEQGDSAMYLCASSLTSTRETQYFGPGTRLLVL.

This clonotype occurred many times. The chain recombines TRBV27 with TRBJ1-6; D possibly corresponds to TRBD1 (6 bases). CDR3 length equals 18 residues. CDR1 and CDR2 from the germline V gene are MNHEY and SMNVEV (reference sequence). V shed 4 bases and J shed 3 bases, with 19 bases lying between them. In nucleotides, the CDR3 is TGTGCCAGCAGTTCCTACGGGACACCGACGGACTATAATTCACCCCTCCACTTT. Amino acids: CASSSYGTPTDYNSPLHF.

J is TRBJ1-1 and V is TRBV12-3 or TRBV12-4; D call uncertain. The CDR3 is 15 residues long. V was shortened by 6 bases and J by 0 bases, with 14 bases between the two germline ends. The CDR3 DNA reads TGTGCCAGCAGAGGATCTGGAGAAATGAACACTGAAGCTTTCTTT. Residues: CASRGSGEMNTEAFF.

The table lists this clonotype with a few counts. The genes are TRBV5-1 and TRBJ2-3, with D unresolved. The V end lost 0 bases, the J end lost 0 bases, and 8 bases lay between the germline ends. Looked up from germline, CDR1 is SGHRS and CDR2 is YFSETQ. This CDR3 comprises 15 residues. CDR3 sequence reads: CASSLGVVSTDTQYF. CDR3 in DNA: TGCGCCAGCAGCTTGGGGGTGGTTAGCACAGATACGCAGTATTTT.

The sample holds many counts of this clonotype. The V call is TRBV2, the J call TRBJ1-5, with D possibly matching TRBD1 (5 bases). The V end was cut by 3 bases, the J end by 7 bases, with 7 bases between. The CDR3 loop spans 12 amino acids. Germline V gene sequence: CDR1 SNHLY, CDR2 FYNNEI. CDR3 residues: CASSDSGQPQHF. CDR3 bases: TGTGCCAGCAGTGATTCAGGGCAGCCCCAGCATTTT.

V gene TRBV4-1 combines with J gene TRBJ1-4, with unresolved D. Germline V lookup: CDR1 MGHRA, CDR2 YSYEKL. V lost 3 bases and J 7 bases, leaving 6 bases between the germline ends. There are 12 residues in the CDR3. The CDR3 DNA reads TGCGCCAGCAGCCATGAGGGTGAAAAACTGTTTTTT. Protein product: CASSHEGEKLFF.

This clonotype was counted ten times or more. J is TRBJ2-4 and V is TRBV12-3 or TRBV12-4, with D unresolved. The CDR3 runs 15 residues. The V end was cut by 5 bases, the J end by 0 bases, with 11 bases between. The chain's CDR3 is CASSIDGIAKNIQYF. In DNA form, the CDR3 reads TGTGCCAGCAGTATCGACGGAATAGCCAAAAACATTCAGTACTTC.

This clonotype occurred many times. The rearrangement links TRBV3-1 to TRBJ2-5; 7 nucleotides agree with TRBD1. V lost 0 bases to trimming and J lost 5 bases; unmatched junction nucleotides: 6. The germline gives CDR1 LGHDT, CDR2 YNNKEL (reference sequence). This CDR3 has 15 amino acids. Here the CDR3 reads CASSQDLTGDETQYF. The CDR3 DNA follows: TGTGCCAGCAGCCAAGACCTTACAGGGGACGAGACCCAGTACTTC.

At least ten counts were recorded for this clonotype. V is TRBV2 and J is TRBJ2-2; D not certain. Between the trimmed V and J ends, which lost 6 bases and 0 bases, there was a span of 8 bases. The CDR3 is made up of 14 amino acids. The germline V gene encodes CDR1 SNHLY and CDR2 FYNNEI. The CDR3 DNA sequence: TGTGCCAGCAGCCCTCGCGCGAACACCGGGGAGCTGTTTTTT. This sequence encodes CASSPRANTGELFF. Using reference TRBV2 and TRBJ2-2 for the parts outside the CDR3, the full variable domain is EPEVTQTPSHQVTQMGQEVILRCVPISNHLYFYWYRQILGQKVEFLVSFYNNEISEKSEIFDDQFSVERPDGSNFTLKIRSTKLEDSAMYFCASSPRANTGELFFGEGSRLTVL.